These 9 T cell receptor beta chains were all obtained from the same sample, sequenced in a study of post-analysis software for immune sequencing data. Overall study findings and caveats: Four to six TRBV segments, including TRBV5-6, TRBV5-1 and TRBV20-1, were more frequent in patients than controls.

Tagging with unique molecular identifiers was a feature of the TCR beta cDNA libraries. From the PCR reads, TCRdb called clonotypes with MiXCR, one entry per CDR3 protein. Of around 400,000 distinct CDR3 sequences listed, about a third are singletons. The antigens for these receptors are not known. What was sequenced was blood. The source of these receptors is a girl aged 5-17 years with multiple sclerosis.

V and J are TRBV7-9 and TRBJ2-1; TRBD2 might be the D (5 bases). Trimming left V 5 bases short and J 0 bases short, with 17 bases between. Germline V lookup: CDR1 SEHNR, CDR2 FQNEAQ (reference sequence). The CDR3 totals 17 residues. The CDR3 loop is CASSDYGEGPSYNEQFF. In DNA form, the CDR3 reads TGTGCCAGCAGCGACTATGGAGAAGGGCCCTCCTACAATGAGCAGTTCTTC.

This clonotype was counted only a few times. The CDR3 DNA sequence: TGTGCCAGCAGTCGGGACAGAGTCTATGGCTACACCTTC. Protein: CASSRDRVYGYTF. The V call is TRBV12-3 or TRBV12-4, the J call TRBJ1-2; TRBD1 matches 7 bases. Trimming removed 5 bases from V and 4 bases from J; junction bases left unmatched: 4. The CDR3 runs 13 residues.

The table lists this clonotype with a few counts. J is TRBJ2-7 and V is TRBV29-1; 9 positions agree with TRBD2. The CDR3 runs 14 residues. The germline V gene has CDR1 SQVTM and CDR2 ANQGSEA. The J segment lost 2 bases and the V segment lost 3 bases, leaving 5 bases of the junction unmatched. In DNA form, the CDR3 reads TGCAGCGTTGATGGAGTAGCGGGGGCCTACGAGCAGTACTTC. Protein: CSVDGVAGAYEQYF.

The CDR3 is CASSFWGQRETQYF. The CDR3 coding sequence is TGTGCCAGCAGCTTTTGGGGGCAAAGGGAGACCCAGTACTTC. The chain couples TRBV7-2 to TRBJ2-5; TRBD1 is a possible D gene (6 bases). Germline V gene data show CDR1 as SGHTA and CDR2 as FQGNSA. The CDR3 has 14 amino acids. Trimming pared 3 bases from V and 5 bases from J, leaving 13 bases between.

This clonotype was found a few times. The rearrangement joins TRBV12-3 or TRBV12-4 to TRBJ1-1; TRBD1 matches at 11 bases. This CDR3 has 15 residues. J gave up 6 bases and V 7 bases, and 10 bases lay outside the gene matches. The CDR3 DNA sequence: TGTGCCAGCACCTTGTTCCGGGACAGGGGGTCTGAAGCTTTCTTT. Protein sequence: CASTLFRDRGSEAFF.

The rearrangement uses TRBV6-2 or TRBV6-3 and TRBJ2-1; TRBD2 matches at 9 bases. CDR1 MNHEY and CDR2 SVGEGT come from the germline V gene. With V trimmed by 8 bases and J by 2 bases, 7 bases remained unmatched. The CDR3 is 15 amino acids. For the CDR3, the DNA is TGTGCCAGCGTCCTGCGGGGGGGCGCCTACAATGAGCAGTTCTTC. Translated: CASVLRGGAYNEQFF.

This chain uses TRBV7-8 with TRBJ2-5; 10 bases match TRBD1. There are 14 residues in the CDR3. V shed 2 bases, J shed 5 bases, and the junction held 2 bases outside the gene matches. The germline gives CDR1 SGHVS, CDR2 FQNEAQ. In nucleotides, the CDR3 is TGTGCCAGCAGCTTACGGACAGGGGGGGAGACCCAGTACTTC. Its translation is CASSLRTGGETQYF.

The CDR3 sequence is CASRTISVQYF. In DNA form, the CDR3 reads TGTGCCAGCAGAACAATTAGCGTGCAGTATTTT. The chain couples TRBV27 to TRBJ2-3; D may be TRBD2 (5 bases). The germline gives CDR1 MNHEY, CDR2 SMNVEV (reference sequence). The V and J ends lost 6 bases and 11 bases respectively, with 12 bases between them. The CDR3 sequence is 11 residues long.

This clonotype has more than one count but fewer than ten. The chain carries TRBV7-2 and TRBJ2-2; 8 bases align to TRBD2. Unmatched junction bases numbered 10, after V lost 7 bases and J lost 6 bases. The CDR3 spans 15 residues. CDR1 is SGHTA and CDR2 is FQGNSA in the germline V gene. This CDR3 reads CASTGGDVLAGELFF. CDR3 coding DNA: TGTGCCAGCACCGGGGGGGACGTCCTGGCCGGGGAGCTGTTTTTT. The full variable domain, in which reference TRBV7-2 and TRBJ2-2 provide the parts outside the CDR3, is GAGVSQSPSNKVTEKGKDVELRCDPISGHTALYWYRQSLGQGLEFLIYFQGNSAPDKSGLPSDRFSAERTGGSVSTLTIQRTQQEDSAVYLCASTGGDVLAGELFFGEGSRLTVL.